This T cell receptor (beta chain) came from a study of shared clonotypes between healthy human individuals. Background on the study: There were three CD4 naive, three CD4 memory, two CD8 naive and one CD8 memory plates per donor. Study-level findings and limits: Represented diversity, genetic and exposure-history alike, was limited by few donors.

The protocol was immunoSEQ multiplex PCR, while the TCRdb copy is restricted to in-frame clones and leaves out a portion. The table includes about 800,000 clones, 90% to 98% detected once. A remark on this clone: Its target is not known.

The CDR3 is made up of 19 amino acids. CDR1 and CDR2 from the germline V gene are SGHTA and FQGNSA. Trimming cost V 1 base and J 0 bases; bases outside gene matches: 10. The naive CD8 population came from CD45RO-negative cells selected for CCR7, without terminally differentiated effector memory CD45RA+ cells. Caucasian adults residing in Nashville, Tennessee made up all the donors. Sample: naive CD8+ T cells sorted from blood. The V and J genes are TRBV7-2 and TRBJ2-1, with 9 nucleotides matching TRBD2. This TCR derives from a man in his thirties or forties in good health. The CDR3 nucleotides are TGTGCCAGCAGCTTAGTTGCTAGCGGGACCGCAAGCTCCTACAATGAGCAGTTCTTC. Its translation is CASSLVASGTASSYNEQFF.